Each of the 24 T cell receptor beta chains below was sequenced from the same sample in a study of graft-versus-host responses after intestinal transplantation. These TCRs are of unknown antigen specificity. Some clones are missing from TCRdb's copy, which holds only in-frame ones; the method was immunoSEQ multiplex PCR. The repertoire holds 20,000 to 25,000 clones, roughly 86% seen once, with about 0.93% in the top ten. The sample was unstimulated CD8+ T cells sorted from spleen or lymph node cells, taken before transplant. The receptors were sampled from a human donor who was the organ donor for an intestinal transplant.

CDR3 protein: CASSYFGQGADTQYF. In nucleotides, the CDR3 is TGTGCCAGCAGTTACTTTGGACAGGGCGCAGATACGCAGTATTTT. The chain carries TRBV6-6 and TRBJ2-3; TRBD1 matches at 8 bases. The CDR3 runs 15 residues. Germline CDR1 and CDR2: MNHNY and SVGAGI (reference sequence). The trim removed 1 base at V and 4 bases at J, leaving 4 bases unmatched.

The chain uses TRBV19 and TRBJ2-1; 7 bases are shared with TRBD1. The V and J ends lost 6 bases and 4 bases, in that order; junction bases with no gene match: 9. The CDR3 has 15 amino acids. CDR1 LNHDA and CDR2 SQIVND come from the germline V gene (reference sequence). This CDR3 is CASRRWTGKYNEQFF. CDR3 bases: TGTGCCAGTAGGCGGTGGACAGGCAAGTACAATGAGCAGTTCTTC.

CDR3 sequence: CASSSTTTGRPYEQYF. The DNA of the CDR3 is TGTGCCAGCAGCTCCACCACGACAGGGAGGCCCTACGAGCAGTACTTC. This chain uses TRBV5-6 with TRBJ2-7; TRBD1 might be the D (7 bases). The CDR3 runs 16 residues. V was clipped by 3 bases and J by 2 bases, with 18 bases between them. Germline V gene sequence: CDR1 SGHDT, CDR2 YYEEEE.

The rearrangement uses TRBV29-1 and TRBJ2-3; 7 nucleotides agree with TRBD1. CDR1 and CDR2 from the germline V gene are SQVTM and ANQGSEA. This CDR3 region has 14 residues. V dropped 6 bases and J dropped 2; count of bases not matched to a gene: 8. CDR3 amino acids: CSVATTGPTDTQYF. Here the CDR3 DNA reads TGCAGCGTAGCCACGACAGGGCCCACAGATACGCAGTATTTT.

The chain has TRBV6-5 and TRBJ2-3; D remains ambiguous. Germline V gene sequence: CDR1 MNHEY, CDR2 SVGAGI. The CDR3 length is 13 residues. Trimming left V 2 bases short and J 1 base short, with 4 bases between. CDR3 protein: CASSYMGTDTQYF. CDR3 in DNA: TGTGCCAGCAGTTACATGGGCACAGATACGCAGTATTTT.

The genes are TRBV9 and TRBJ2-3; 8 bases agree with TRBD2. The CDR3 loop spans 16 amino acids. V dropped 0 bases and J dropped 4; count of bases not matched to a gene: 7. Looked up from germline, CDR1 is SGDLS and CDR2 is YYNGEE. CDR3 bases: TGTGCCAGCAGCGTAGTCTCTGCGGGGGGTTCAGATACGCAGTATTTT. Its protein product is CASSVVSAGGSDTQYF.

J is TRBJ2-3 and V is TRBV4-1; the D gene could be TRBD1 or TRBD2 (7 bases each). The V gene lost 4 bases and the J gene lost 4 bases, with 15 bases spanning the gap. CDR1 and CDR2 (germline): MGHRA, YSYEKL. There are 15 residues in the CDR3. CDR3 loop: CASSLSGGGPDTQYF. CDR3 nucleotide sequence: TGCGCCAGCAGCCTCTCAGGGGGAGGGCCAGATACGCAGTATTTT.

This clone has just a few counts. This chain connects TRBV27 to TRBJ1-5, with a weak D call TRBD1 (5 bases). There are 13 residues in the CDR3. V was trimmed by 9 bases and J by 6 bases, leaving 15 bases between them. Germline-derived CDR1 and CDR2 are MNHEY and SMNVEV (reference sequence). CDR3 bases: TGTGCCAGTAAGGGGCTTGGGGGTCAGCCCCAGCATTTT. Protein: CASKGLGGQPQHF.

This sequence joins TRBV9 and TRBJ1-2; D call uncertain. V lost 0 bases to trimming and J lost 0 bases, with 15 bases between them. The CDR3 is made up of 17 amino acids. Germline lookup yields CDR1 SGDLS and CDR2 YYNGEE. The CDR3 protein is CASSVGGRAGTNYGYTF. The DNA for the CDR3 is TGTGCCAGCAGCGTAGGTGGAAGGGCGGGGACTAACTATGGCTACACCTTC. Drawing the rest from reference TRBV9 and TRBJ1-2, the complete variable domain is DSGVTQTPKHLITATGQRVTLRCSPRSGDLSVYWYQQSLDQGLQFLIQYYNGEERAKGNILERFSAQQFPDLHSELNLSSLELGDSALYFCASSVGGRAGTNYGYTFGSGTRLTVV.

The chain carries TRBV27 and TRBJ2-5; 11 positions match TRBD1. The DNA end lines up better with TRBJ2-7; the J call may be wrong. The V gene's germline CDR1 is MNHEY and CDR2 SMNVEV (reference sequence). This CDR3 is 15 amino acids long. The CDR3 DNA reads as TGTGCCAGCAGTTTAGAAGGACAGGGGGCTTTCGAGCAGTACTTC. Amino acids: CASSLEGQGAFEQYF.

This clone was counted only a few times. This chain uses TRBV2 with TRBJ2-7; 9 positions agree with TRBD1. The CDR3 consists of 13 residues. Trimming took 10 bases from V and 2 from J; bases not matched to a gene: 6. CDR1 is SNHLY and CDR2 is FYNNEI in the germline V gene. In DNA, the CDR3 is TGTGCCACTCGGGGGACAGGGACCTACGAGCAGTACTTC. It codes for CATRGTGTYEQYF.

This chain uses TRBV27 with TRBJ2-3, with 10 bases lining up with TRBD2. Germline-derived CDR1 and CDR2 are MNHEY and SMNVEV (reference sequence). This CDR3 has 15 amino acids. The V segment lost 4 bases and the J segment 5 bases; nucleotides outside the gene matches: 6. Written as DNA, the CDR3 is TGTGCCAGCAGTTCGCTAGCGGGAGAGGGAGATACGCAGTATTTT. This sequence encodes CASSSLAGEGDTQYF.

The CDR3, as DNA: TGTGCTAGCGGGGACTACGAGCAGTACTTC. Protein: CASGDYEQYF. The chain couples TRBV5-5 to TRBJ2-7; the match to TRBD2 covers 8 bases. Germline loops: CDR1 SGHKS, CDR2 YYEKEE (reference sequence). This CDR3 comprises 10 residues.

The chain is built from TRBV7-9 and TRBJ1-4, with D uncertain. Trimming stripped 6 bases from V and 0 bases from J, with 2 bases between. The germline CDR1 and CDR2 sequences are SEHNR and FQNEAQ (reference sequence). This CDR3 region has 12 residues. CDR3 in DNA: TGTGCCAGCAGGTCAACTAATGAAAAACTGTTTTTT. It specifies CASRSTNEKLFF. Variable domain in full (rest from reference TRBV7-9 and TRBJ1-4): DTGVSQNPRHKITKRGQNVTFRCDPISEHNRLYWYRQTLGQGPEFLTYFQNEAQLEKSRLLSDRFSAERPKGSFSTLEIQRTEQGDSAMYLCASRSTNEKLFFGSGTQLSVL.

Here the CDR3 reads CASSSLSEWAYGYTF. DNA of the CDR3: TGTGCCAGCAGCTCGCTCAGTGAGTGGGCCTATGGCTACACCTTC. The J gene is TRBJ1-2, the V gene TRBV5-4; D ambiguous. The V and J ends lost 3 bases and 4 bases respectively, with 16 bases between them. The CDR3 runs to 15 residues. Germline V gene data show CDR1 as SGHNT and CDR2 as YYREEE (reference sequence).

V usage is TRBV19 and J usage is TRBJ2-1, with 8 nucleotides matching TRBD2. The CDR3 is made up of 14 amino acids. Germline V CDR1 and CDR2: LNHDA, SQIVND (reference sequence). V dropped 9 bases and J dropped 4; count of bases not matched to a gene: 8. DNA for the CDR3: TGTGCCAGCCGGGAGGGCGGGGAGTACAATGAGCAGTTCTTC. Amino acid sequence: CASREGGEYNEQFF.

The gene calls are TRBV5-6 and TRBJ2-7, with 12 bases that match TRBD2. The J segment lost 4 bases and the V segment lost 7 bases, leaving 6 bases of the junction unmatched. Germline CDR1 and CDR2: SGHDT and YYEEEE. This CDR3 spans 14 amino acids. CDR3 DNA: TGTGCCAGCCAGACTAGCGGGAGTAGGTACGAGCAGTACTTC. Encoded protein: CASQTSGSRYEQYF. The full variable domain, in which reference TRBV5-6 and TRBJ2-7 provide the parts outside the CDR3, is DAGVTQSPTHLIKTRGQQVTLRCSPKSGHDTVSWYQQALGQGPQFIFQYYEEEERQRGNFPDRFSGHQFPNYSSELNVNALLLGDSALYLCASQTSGSRYEQYFGPGTRLTVT.

The V gene is TRBV19, the J gene TRBJ2-7, with D unclear. Trimming pared 2 bases from V and 4 bases from J, leaving 9 bases between. Germline V gene lookup returns CDR1 LNHDA and CDR2 SQIVND (reference sequence). The CDR3 contains 13 residues. The CDR3 sequence: CASSISLPYEQYF. The CDR3 nucleotides are TGTGCCAGTAGTATAAGTTTGCCTTACGAGCAGTACTTC.

J is TRBJ1-5 and V is TRBV7-2; D is unclear. This CDR3 has 13 residues. The ends were cut back, 5 bases at V and 12 bases at J, with 17 bases in the middle. The germline CDR1 and CDR2 sequences are SGHTA and FQGNSA. CDR3 protein: CASSASPSDHQHF. The CDR3 DNA is TGTGCCAGCAGCGCTAGTCCCTCGGACCACCAGCATTTT. The whole variable domain, filled in from reference TRBV7-2 and TRBJ1-5, reads GAGVSQSPSNKVTEKGKDVELRCDPISGHTALYWYRQSLGQGLEFLIYFQGNSAPDKSGLPSDRFSAERTGGSVSTLTIQRTQQEDSAVYLCASSASPSDHQHFGDGTRLSIL.

CDR3: CASSYSGEEITGELFF. The CDR3 DNA sequence: TGTGCCAGCAGTTACTCAGGCGAAGAGATCACCGGGGAGCTGTTTTTT. This chain joins TRBV6-5 and TRBJ2-2; D is unresolved. The CDR3 spans 16 residues. V gave up 0 bases and J gave up 4 bases, with 12 bases separating them. In germline, CDR1 is MNHEY, CDR2 SVGAGI.

This clone has a single count. The gene calls are TRBV30 and TRBJ2-2; TRBD2 agrees at 14 bases. This CDR3 has 18 residues. V shed 2 bases and J 2 bases; nucleotides not matched to a gene: 7. CDR1 and CDR2 (germline): GTSNPN, SVGIG (reference sequence). The CDR3 loop is CAWSQGLAGVINTGELFF. The DNA for the CDR3 is TGTGCCTGGAGTCAGGGACTAGCGGGGGTAATAAACACCGGGGAGCTGTTTTTT.

The CDR3 DNA reads TGTGCCAGCAGATCGCGGACTAGCGGGAAACAAGAGACCCAGTACTTC. Translating gives CASRSRTSGKQETQYF. The V call is TRBV11-2, the J call TRBJ2-5; 12 positions agree with TRBD2. Germline V lookup: CDR1 SGHAT, CDR2 FQNNGV. V shed 6 bases and J 2 bases; nucleotides not matched to a gene: 7. The CDR3 sequence is 16 residues long.

The CDR3 DNA is TGTGCCAGTAGTGCCGGGACTAGCGGGACCCTTGAGCAGTTCTTC. Translation: CASSAGTSGTLEQFF. V and J are TRBV19 and TRBJ2-1; 13 bases are shared with TRBD2. V gave up 5 bases and J gave up 9 bases; unmatched junction bases: 7. Germline lookup yields CDR1 LNHDA and CDR2 SQIVND (reference sequence). The CDR3 length is 15 residues.

This chain links TRBV7-9 with TRBJ2-7, with D unclear. The V gene's germline CDR1 is SEHNR and CDR2 FQNEAQ (reference sequence). Trimming stripped 2 bases from V and 2 bases from J, with 4 bases between. The CDR3 is 12 amino acids. In nucleotides, the CDR3 is TGTGCCAGCAGCTTACCGCCCTACGAGCAGTACTTC. This sequence encodes CASSLPPYEQYF.